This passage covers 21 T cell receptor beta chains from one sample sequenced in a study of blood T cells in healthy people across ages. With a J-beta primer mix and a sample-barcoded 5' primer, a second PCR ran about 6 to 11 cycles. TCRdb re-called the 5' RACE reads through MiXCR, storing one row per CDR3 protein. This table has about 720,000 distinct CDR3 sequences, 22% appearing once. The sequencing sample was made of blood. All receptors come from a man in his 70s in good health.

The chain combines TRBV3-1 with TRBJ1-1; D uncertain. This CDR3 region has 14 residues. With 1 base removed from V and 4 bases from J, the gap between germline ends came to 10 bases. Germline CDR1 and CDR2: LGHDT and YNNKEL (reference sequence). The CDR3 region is CASSQGGWGTEAFF. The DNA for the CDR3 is TGTGCCAGCAGCCAAGGGGGTTGGGGCACTGAAGCTTTCTTT.

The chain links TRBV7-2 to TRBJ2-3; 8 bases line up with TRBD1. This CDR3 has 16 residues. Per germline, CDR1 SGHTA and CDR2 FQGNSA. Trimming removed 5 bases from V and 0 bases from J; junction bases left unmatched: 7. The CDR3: CASSGQGTPSTDTQYF. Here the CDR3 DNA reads TGTGCCAGCAGCGGACAGGGAACCCCTAGCACAGATACGCAGTATTTT.

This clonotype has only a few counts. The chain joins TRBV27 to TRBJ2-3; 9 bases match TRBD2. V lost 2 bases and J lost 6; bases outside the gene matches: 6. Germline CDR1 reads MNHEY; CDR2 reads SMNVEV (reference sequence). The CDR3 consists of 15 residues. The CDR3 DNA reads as TGTGCCAGCAGTTTAGAGCTAGCGGGGAGTGATACGCAGTATTTT. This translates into CASSLELAGSDTQYF.

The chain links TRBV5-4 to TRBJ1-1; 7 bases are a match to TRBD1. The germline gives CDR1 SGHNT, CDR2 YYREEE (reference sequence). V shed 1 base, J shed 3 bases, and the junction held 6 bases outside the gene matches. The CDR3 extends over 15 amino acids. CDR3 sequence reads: CASSLYTRGDTEAFF. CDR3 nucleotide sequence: TGTGCCAGCAGCTTGTATACCAGGGGGGACACTGAAGCTTTCTTT.

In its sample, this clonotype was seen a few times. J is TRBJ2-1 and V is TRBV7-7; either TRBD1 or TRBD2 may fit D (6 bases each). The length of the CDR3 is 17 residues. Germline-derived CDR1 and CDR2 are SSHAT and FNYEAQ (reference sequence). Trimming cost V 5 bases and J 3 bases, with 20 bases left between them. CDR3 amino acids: CASSPTGAGGVYNEQFF. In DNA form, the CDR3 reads TGTGCCAGCAGCCCGACGGGGGCAGGTGGGGTCTACAATGAGCAGTTCTTC.

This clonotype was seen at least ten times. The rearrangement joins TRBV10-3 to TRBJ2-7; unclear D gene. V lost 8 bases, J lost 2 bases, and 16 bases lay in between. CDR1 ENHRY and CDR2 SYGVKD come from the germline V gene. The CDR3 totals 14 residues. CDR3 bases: TGTGCCATCTCCCCGGGCCTCATCCCCTACGAGCAGTACGTC. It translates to CAISPGLIPYEQYV.

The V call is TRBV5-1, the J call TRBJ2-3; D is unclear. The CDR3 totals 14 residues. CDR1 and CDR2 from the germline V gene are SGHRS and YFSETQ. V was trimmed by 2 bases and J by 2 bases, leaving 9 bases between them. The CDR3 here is CASSFSVDTDTQYF. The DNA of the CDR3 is TGCGCCAGCAGCTTTTCCGTAGACACAGATACGCAGTATTTT.

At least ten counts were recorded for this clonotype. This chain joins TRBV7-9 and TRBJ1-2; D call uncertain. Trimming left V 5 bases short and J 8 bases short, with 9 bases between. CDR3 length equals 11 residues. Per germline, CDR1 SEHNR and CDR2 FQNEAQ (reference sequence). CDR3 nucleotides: TGTGCCAGCAGCCAATCAGAGGGCTACACCTTC. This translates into CASSQSEGYTF.

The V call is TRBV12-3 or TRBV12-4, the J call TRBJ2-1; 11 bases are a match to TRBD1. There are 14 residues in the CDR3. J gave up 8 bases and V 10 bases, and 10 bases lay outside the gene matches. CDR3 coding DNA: TGTGCCACCGAAGCCCGGGACAGGGGGTATGAGCAGTTCTTC. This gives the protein CATEARDRGYEQFF.

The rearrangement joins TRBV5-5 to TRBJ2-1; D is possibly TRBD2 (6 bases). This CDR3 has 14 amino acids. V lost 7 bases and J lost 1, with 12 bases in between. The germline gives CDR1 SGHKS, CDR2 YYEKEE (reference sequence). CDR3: CASGGGMSYNEQFF. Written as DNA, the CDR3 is TGTGCCAGCGGTGGCGGGATGTCCTACAATGAGCAGTTCTTC.

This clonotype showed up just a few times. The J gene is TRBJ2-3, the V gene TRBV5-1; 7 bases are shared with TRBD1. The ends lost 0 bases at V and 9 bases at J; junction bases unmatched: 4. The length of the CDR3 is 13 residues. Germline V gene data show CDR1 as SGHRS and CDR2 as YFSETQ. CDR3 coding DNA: TGCGCCAGCAGCTTGGGGGACAGCCCGACGCAGTATTTT. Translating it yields CASSLGDSPTQYF.

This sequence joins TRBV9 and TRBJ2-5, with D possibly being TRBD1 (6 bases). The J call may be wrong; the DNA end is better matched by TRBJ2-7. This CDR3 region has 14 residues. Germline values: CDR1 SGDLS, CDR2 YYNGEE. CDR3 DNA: TGTGCCAGCAGCGTTGGACAGACCACCTACGAGCAGTACTTC. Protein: CASSVGQTTYEQYF.

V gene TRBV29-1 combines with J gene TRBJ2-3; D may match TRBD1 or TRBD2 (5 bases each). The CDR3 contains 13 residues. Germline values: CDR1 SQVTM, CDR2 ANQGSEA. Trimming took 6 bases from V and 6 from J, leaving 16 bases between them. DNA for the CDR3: TGCAGCGTCCCGGGACCCCTCGATGATACGCAGTATTTT. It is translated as CSVPGPLDDTQYF.

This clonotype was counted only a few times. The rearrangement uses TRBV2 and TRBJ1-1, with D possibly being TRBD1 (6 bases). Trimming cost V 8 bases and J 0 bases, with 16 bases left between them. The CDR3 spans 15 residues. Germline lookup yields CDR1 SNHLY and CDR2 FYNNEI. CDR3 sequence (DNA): TGTGCCAGCTCGAGGGGGGTGACAGTGAACACTGAAGCTTTCTTT. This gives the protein CASSRGVTVNTEAFF. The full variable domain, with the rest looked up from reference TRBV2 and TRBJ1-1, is EPEVTQTPSHQVTQMGQEVILRCVPISNHLYFYWYRQILGQKVEFLVSFYNNEISEKSEIFDDQFSVERPDGSNFTLKIRSTKLEDSAMYFCASSRGVTVNTEAFFGQGTRLTVV.

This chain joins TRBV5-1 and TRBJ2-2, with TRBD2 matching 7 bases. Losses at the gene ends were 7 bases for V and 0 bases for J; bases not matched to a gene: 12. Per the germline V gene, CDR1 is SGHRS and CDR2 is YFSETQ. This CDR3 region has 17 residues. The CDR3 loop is CASGRGPGLPNTGELFF. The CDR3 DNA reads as TGCGCCAGCGGCCGAGGTCCGGGACTACCGAACACCGGGGAGCTGTTTTTT.

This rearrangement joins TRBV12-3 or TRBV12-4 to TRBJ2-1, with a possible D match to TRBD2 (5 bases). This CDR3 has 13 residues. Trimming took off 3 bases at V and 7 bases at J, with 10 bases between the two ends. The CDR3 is CASSLTSGNEQFF. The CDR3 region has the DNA TGTGCCAGCAGTTTGACCTCGGGGAATGAGCAGTTCTTC.

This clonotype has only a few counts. For the CDR3, the DNA is TGCAGTGCTAGAGCTCCTGGAGGCACAGATACGCAGTATTTT. Its translation: CSARAPGGTDTQYF. This chain connects TRBV20-1 to TRBJ2-3; D remains ambiguous. CDR3 length: 14 residues. CDR1 DFQATT and CDR2 SNEGSKA come from the germline V gene (reference sequence). The ends were cut back, 1 base at V and 1 base at J, with 9 bases in the middle.

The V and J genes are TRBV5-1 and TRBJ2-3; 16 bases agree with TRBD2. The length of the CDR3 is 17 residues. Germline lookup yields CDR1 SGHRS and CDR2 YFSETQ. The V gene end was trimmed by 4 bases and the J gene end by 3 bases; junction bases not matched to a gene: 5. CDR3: CASSTGTSGRATDTQYF. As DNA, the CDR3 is TGCGCCAGCAGCACCGGGACTAGCGGGAGGGCTACAGATACGCAGTATTTT. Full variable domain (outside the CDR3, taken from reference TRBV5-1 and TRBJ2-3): KAGVTQTPRYLIKTRGQQVTLSCSPISGHRSVSWYQQTPGQGLQFLFEYFSETQRNKGNFPGRFSGRQFSNSRSEMNVSTLELGDSALYLCASSTGTSGRATDTQYFGPGTRLTVL.

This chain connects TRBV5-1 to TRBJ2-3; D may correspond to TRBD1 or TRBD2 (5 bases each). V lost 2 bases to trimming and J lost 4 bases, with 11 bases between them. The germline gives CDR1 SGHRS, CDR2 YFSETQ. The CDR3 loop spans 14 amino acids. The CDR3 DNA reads TGCGCCAGCAGCTTCATGGGACGGCCAGATACGCAGTATTTT. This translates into CASSFMGRPDTQYF.

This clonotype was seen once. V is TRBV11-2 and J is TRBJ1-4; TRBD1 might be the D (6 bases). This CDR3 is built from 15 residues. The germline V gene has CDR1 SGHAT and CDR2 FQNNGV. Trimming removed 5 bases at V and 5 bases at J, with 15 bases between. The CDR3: CASSLTGWGNEKLFF. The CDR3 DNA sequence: TGTGCCAGCAGCCTAACAGGGTGGGGGAATGAAAAACTGTTTTTT.

CDR3 sequence: CASSVGASGRPSTDTQYF. CDR3 nucleotide sequence: TGTGCCAGCAGCGTAGGGGCTAGCGGGAGGCCCAGCACAGATACGCAGTATTTT. This chain joins TRBV9 and TRBJ2-3; the match to TRBD2 covers 11 bases. Germline V gives CDR1 SGDLS, CDR2 YYNGEE. V trimming: 0 bases; J trimming: 0 bases; junction bases outside the gene matches: 6. The CDR3 is 18 residues long.